The table lists the clone carrying this T cell receptor (beta chain) with a count of one. The antigen remains unidentified. This sample was taken from a study of shared clonotypes between healthy human individuals. Overall study: Each donor contributed plates that comprised three CD4 naive, three CD4 memory, two CD8 naive and one CD8 memory. General study results and limits: Even with large depth, rarefaction showed that sorted-subset sequencing was incomplete.

Terminally differentiated effector memory CD45RA+ cells were excluded from the naive CD8 cells, which were CD45RO-negative and positively selected for CCR7. The healthy adult donors were HIV-negative and reported no recent acute infections or vaccinations. Genomic DNA (from each subset) was split evenly across several immunoSEQ plates. Data came from immunoSEQ multiplex PCR; TCRdb stores just in-frame clones and leaves some out. The data contain roughly 2 million clones, over 85% of them singletons. The germline CDR1 and CDR2 sequences are MDHEN and SYDVKM. With 6 bases removed from V and 3 bases from J, the gap between germline ends came to 12 bases. This CDR3 has 13 residues.

This TCR came from a man between 18 and 35 years old in good health. The chain has TRBV28 and TRBJ2-7, with a tentative D call TRBD1 (6 bases). Sequencing was carried out using naive CD8+ T cells sorted from blood. CDR3 DNA sequence: TGTGCCAGCAGGGAGGAACAGGGCTACGAGCAGTACTTC. This codes for CASREEQGYEQYF.